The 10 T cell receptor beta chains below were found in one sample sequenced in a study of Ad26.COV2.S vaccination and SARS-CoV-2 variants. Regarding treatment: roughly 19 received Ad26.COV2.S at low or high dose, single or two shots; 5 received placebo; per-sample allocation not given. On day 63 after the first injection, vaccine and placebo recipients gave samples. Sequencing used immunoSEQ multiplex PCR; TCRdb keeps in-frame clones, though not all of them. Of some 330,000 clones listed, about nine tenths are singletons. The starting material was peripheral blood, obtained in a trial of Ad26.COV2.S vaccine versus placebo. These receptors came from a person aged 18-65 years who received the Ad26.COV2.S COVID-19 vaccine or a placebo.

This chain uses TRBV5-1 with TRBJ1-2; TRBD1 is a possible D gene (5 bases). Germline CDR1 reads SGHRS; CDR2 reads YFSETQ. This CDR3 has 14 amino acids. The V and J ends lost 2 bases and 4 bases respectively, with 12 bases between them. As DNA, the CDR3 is TGCGCCAGCAGCTTCACCCCAGGGATCTATGGCTACACCTTC. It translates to CASSFTPGIYGYTF.

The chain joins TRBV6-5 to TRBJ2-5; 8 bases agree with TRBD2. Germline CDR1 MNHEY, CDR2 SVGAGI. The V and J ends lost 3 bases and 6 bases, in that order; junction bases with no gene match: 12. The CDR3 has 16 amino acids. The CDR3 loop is CASSYGSGSLGQTQYF. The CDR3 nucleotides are TGTGCCAGCAGTTATGGAAGCGGGAGTCTGGGGCAGACCCAGTACTTC.

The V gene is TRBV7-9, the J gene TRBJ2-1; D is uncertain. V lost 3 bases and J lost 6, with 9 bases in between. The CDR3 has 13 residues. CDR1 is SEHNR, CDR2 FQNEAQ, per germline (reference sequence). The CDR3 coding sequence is TGTGCCAGCAGCTTTAAGGAATTCAATGAGCAGTTCTTC. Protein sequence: CASSFKEFNEQFF.

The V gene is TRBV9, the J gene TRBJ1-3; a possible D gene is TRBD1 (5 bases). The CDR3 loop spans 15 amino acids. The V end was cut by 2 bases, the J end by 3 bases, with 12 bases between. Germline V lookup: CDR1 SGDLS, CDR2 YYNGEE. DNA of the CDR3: TGTGCCAGCAGCGTGGGGGTCGTAGATGGAAACACCATATATTTT. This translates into CASSVGVVDGNTIYF.

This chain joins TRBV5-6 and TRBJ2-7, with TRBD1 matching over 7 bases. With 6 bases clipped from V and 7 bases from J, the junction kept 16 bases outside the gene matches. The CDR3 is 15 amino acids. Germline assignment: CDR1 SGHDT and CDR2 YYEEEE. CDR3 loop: CASIVKGAARLEQYF. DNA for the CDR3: TGTGCCAGCATCGTTAAGGGGGCTGCGCGATTGGAGCAGTACTTC.

Here the CDR3 reads CASSLMAGSSTDTQYF. The CDR3 DNA sequence: TGTGCCAGCAGCTTAATGGCGGGTTCTAGCACAGATACGCAGTATTTT. The rearrangement joins TRBV7-3 to TRBJ2-3, with TRBD2 as a possible D gene (5 bases). There are 16 residues in the CDR3. V gave up 1 base and J gave up 0 bases, with 11 bases separating them. Germline V lookup: CDR1 SGHTA, CDR2 FQGTGA.

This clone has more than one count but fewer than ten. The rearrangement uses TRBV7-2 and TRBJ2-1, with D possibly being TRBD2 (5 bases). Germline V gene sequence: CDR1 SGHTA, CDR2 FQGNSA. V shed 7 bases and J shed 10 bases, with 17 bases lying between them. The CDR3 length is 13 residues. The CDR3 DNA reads TGTGCCAGCAACCCTTACTATCGGGGAGAGCAGTTCTTC. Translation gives CASNPYYRGEQFF.

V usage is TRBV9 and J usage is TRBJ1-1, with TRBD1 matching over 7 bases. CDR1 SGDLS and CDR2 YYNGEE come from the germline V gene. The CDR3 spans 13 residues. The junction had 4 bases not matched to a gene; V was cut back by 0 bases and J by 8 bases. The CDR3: CASSVGETGEAFF. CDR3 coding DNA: TGTGCCAGCAGCGTAGGGGAGACAGGGGAAGCTTTCTTT.

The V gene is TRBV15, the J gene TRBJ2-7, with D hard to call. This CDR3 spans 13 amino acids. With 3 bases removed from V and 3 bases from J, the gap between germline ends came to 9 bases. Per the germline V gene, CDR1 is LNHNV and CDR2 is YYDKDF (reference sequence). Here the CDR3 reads CATSRDEIYEQYF. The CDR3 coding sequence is TGTGCCACCAGCAGGGACGAAATCTACGAGCAGTACTTC. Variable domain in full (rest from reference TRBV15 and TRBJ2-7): DAMVIQNPRYQVTQFGKPVTLSCSQTLNHNVMYWYQQKSSQAPKLLFHYYDKDFNNEADTPDNFQSRRPNTSFCFLDIRSPGLGDTAMYLCATSRDEIYEQYFGPGTRLTVT.

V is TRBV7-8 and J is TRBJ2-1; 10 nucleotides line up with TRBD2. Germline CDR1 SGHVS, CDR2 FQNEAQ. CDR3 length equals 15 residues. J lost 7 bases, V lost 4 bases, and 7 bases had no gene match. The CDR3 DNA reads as TGTGCCAGCAGCTATCTAGCGGGAGTAGGGAATGAGCAGTTCTTC. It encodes CASSYLAGVGNEQFF.